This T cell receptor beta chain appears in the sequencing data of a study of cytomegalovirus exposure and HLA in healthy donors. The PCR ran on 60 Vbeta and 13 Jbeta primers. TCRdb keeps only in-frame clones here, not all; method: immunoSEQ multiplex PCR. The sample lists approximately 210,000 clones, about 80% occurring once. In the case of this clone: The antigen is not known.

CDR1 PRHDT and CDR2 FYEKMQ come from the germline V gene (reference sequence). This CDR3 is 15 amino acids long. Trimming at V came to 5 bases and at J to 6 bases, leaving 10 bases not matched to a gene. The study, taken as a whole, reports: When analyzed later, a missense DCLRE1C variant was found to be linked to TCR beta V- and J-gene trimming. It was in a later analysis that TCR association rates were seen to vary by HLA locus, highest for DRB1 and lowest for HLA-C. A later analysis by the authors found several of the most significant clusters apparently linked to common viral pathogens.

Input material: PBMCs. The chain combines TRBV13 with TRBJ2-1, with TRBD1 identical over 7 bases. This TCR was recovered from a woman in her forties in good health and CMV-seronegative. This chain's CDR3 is CASSPVGTDLNEQFF. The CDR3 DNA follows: TGTGCCAGCAGCCCCGTCGGGACAGATCTCAATGAGCAGTTCTTC.